A selection of T cell receptor beta chains follows, all from one sample in a study of T cells in Graves' hyperthyroidism and ophthalmopathy. TCRdb itself ran the multiplex PCR reads through MiXCR, one entry per CDR3 protein. The table lists some 550,000 distinct CDR3 sequences, less than 25% of them singletons. Sequences were obtained from blood. All receptors come from a man younger than 35 with Graves' hyperthyroidism. The CDR3 runs from the conserved cysteine through the conserved F or W.

>TRBJ1-5|TRBV6-1
CASSLRVGVQPQHF
>TRBJ2-5|TRBV5-4
CASSTGREETQYF
>TRBJ1-2|TRBV12-3/TRBV12-4
CASSISPGTANYGYTF
>TRBJ1-5|TRBV28
CASSPAYQGRQPQHF
>TRBJ2-2|TRBV12-3/TRBV12-4
CASRFGRGTGELFF
>TRBJ1-1|TRBV10-3
CAISRTETPEAFF
>TRBJ2-7|TRBV28
CASSDSGRPYEQYF
>TRBJ2-7|TRBV7-9
CASSLATGGTREQYF
>TRBJ1-1|TRBV6-1
CATLWGGTEAFF
>TRBJ2-7|TRBV6-1
CAGAPGQGGEQYF
>TRBJ1-1|TRBV25-1
CASSAGEVTEAFF
>TRBJ2-2|TRBV6-5
CASSYSTASGELFF
>TRBJ1-1|TRBV25-1
CASSAGHPEGTEAFF
>TRBJ2-7|TRBV5-1
CASSFLGTGPYEQYF
>TRBJ2-7|TRBV6-5
CASSYLRRGEQYF
>TRBJ2-2|TRBV20-1
CSARGGKHLNTGELFF
>TRBJ1-2|TRBV11-2
CASSLDIQGAGGYTF
>TRBJ2-5|TRBV11-3
CASSLYAGTGTQYF
>TRBJ2-5|TRBV6-1
CASRDRDRVQETQYF
>TRBJ1-5|TRBV20-1
CSAQQGNQPQHF
>TRBJ1-1|TRBV27
CASSPLGGGAFF
>TRBJ1-2|TRBV10-3
CAIRNEDRAYGYTF
>TRBJ1-5|TRBV15
CATSSDRARNQPQHF
>TRBJ2-2|TRBV27
CASSSHKGDTGELFF
>TRBJ2-5|TRBV7-2
CASTSAETQYF
>TRBJ2-7|TRBV28
CASSSETSGGSEQYF
>TRBJ1-1|TRBV12-3/TRBV12-4
CASSSWVGGTEAFF
>TRBJ1-1|TRBV6-5
CASRPRDTGRTEAFF
>TRBJ2-5|TRBV11-2
CASIFGQGTRETQYF
>TRBJ1-6|TRBV19
CASSSAGSSYNSPLHF
>TRBJ1-5|TRBV6-1
CASKTGFGGNQPQHF
>TRBJ1-1|TRBV20-1
CSARTGPTEAFF
>TRBJ2-7|TRBV19
CASSSRTTYEQYF
>TRBJ1-1|TRBV30
CAWSGEREAFF
>TRBJ2-2|TRBV7-8
CASSFRDRVTGELFF
>TRBJ2-7|TRBV2
CASRGTGVLLAGVYEQYF
>TRBJ1-2|TRBV30
CAWIGLNYGYTF
>TRBJ2-6|TRBV4-1
CASSQSTSGPSGANVLTF
>TRBJ2-5|TRBV20-1
CSARDLSGGTRETQYF
>TRBJ1-5|TRBV28
CASSETFNQPQHF
>TRBJ1-5|TRBV28
CASTQSNQPQHF
>TRBJ1-1|TRBV20-1
CSAGDRGEWAFF
>TRBJ2-7|TRBV20-1
CSALIPGPRSSYEQYF
>TRBJ2-7|TRBV27
CASSFSWTSDEQYF
>TRBJ2-7|TRBV28
CASSQYLTEQYF
>TRBJ1-2|TRBV10-3
CAISQGTPNYGYTF
>TRBJ1-1|TRBV2
CASSSGRMNTEAFF
>TRBJ1-1|TRBV7-9
CASRVTGGLYTEAFF
>TRBJ2-7|TRBV28
CASSPSGGAGYEQYF
>TRBJ1-1|TRBV6-2/TRBV6-3
CASSYVQRTEAFF
>TRBJ2-7|TRBV4-2
CASSQDWQATPSYEQYF